The TCR beta chain described here comes from a study of T cell changes during pregnancy in multiple sclerosis. Profiled with immunoSEQ multiplex PCR; TCRdb holds only in-frame clones, not every one. The table records about 69,000 clones, roughly 88% of them present only once. Germline V lookup: CDR1 LNHNV, CDR2 YYDKDF (reference sequence). The V segment lost 3 bases and the J segment 5 bases; nucleotides outside the gene matches: 9. The CDR3 contains 15 residues. The chain couples TRBV15 to TRBJ1-2; 7 bases match TRBD1. The clonotype comes from a female donor with multiple sclerosis, enrolled in a pregnancy study. The starting material was peripheral blood, obtained in the third trimester of pregnancy. In DNA, the CDR3 is TGTGCCACCAGCAGTCCCGACAGGGTCTATTATGGCTACACCTTC. Amino acids: CATSSPDRVYYGYTF.